This TCR beta chain was recovered during a study of immune reconstitution after stem cell transplant in scleroderma. V was clipped by 0 bases and J by 5 bases, with 11 bases between them. CDR3 size: 14 residues. Germline CDR1 SGHTS, CDR2 YDEGEE. Judged by abundance, this clonotype is medium-sized. MiXCR was run by TCRdb on the RT-PCR reads, yielding one entry per CDR3 protein. This table holds about 2,300 distinct CDR3 sequences, less than 8% found once. This material was obtained before or after autologous hematopoietic stem cell transplantation (not recorded which). The TCR originated in a female donor with systemic sclerosis. The chain couples TRBV5-8 to TRBJ1-1, with D perhaps matching TRBD1 (6 bases). The CDR3 here is CASSLGGLRTEAFF. The CDR3 nucleotides are TGTGCCAGCAGCTTGGGGGGGCTGAGAACTGAAGCTTTCTTT.